A single sample is the source of the 25 T cell receptor beta chains below, sequenced in a study of cytomegalovirus exposure and HLA in healthy donors. PCR used 60 Vbeta primers and 13 Jbeta primers. Sequenced by immunoSEQ multiplex PCR; TCRdb stores in-frame clones only, minus some. The sample includes under 200,000 clones, roughly 74% of them seen just once. The specimen sequenced was PBMCs. The source of these receptors is a woman aged 25 to 45 in good health and CMV-seropositive.

This clone was seen a single time. The chain is built from TRBV4-2 and TRBJ2-1; D gene ambiguous. Per germline, CDR1 LGHNA and CDR2 YNFKEQ. The CDR3 loop spans 13 amino acids. V dropped 0 bases and J dropped 10 bases, with 10 bases sitting between them. CDR3 residues: CASSQDTPREQFF. In DNA form, the CDR3 reads TGTGCCAGCAGCCAAGACACTCCCCGGGAGCAGTTCTTC.

The genes are TRBV4-3 and TRBJ2-5, with 11 bases fitting TRBD2. The V and J ends lost 3 bases and 1 base, in that order; junction bases with no gene match: 7. The CDR3 length is 17 residues. Germline CDR1 LGHNA, CDR2 YSLEER. CDR3 in amino acids: CASSQRIAGGFQETQYF. The CDR3 DNA reads as TGCGCCAGCAGCCAGAGAATAGCGGGGGGGTTCCAAGAGACCCAGTACTTC.

The chain combines TRBV18 with TRBJ2-7; a weak D match, TRBD1 (5 bases). This CDR3 contains 14 residues. Trimming cost V 6 bases and J 2 bases, with 14 bases left between them. CDR1 KGHSH and CDR2 LQKENI come from the germline V gene. CDR3 region: CASSPGADTYEQYF. The DNA of the CDR3 is TGTGCCAGCTCCCCTGGGGCGGACACCTACGAGCAGTACTTC.

The chain recombines TRBV18 with TRBJ2-3, with 8 bases that match TRBD1. Germline V CDR1 and CDR2: KGHSH, LQKENI. V shed 4 bases, J shed 0 bases, and the junction held 9 bases outside the gene matches. CDR3 length: 17 residues. CDR3 sequence: CASSQRDRLKSTDTQYF. In nucleotides, the CDR3 is TGTGCCAGCTCACAGAGGGACAGGCTGAAAAGCACAGATACGCAGTATTTT.

The CDR3 region has the DNA TGTGCCAGCAGAGGACTAGCGGGAGAAGGAAATGAGCAGTTCTTC. Encoded protein: CASRGLAGEGNEQFF. This chain joins TRBV2 and TRBJ2-1; 13 bases are shared with TRBD2. Germline V lookup: CDR1 SNHLY, CDR2 FYNNEI. Trimming took 6 bases from V and 7 from J; bases not matched to a gene: 6. The CDR3 contains 15 residues.

This clone was counted once. Since the CDR3 does not end with the conserved phenylalanine or tryptophan, this likely comes from a read error. The chain employs TRBV6-5 and TRBJ1-1; possibly TRBD1 for D (6 bases). CDR3 length equals 15 residues. The germline V gene has CDR1 MNHEY and CDR2 SVGAGI. Between the trimmed V and J ends, which lost 11 bases and 1 base, there was a span of 20 bases. CDR3 region: CAGTMDSAANTEAFL. The CDR3, as DNA: TGTGCCGGCACTATGGACAGCGCGGCGAACACTGAAGCTTTCCTT.

The chain carries TRBV5-4 and TRBJ2-1, with 10 bases matching TRBD2. The trim removed 2 bases at V and 4 bases at J, leaving 3 bases unmatched. CDR1 SGHNT and CDR2 YYREEE come from the germline V gene (reference sequence). The CDR3 length is 15 residues. CDR3 in DNA: TGTGCCAGCAGCTTTGGACTAGCGGTTTACAATGAGCAGTTCTTC. Translating gives CASSFGLAVYNEQFF. The whole variable domain, filled in from reference TRBV5-4 and TRBJ2-1, reads ETGVTQSPTHLIKTRGQQVTLRCSSQSGHNTVSWYQQALGQGPQFIFQYYREEENGRGNFPPRFSGLQFPNYSSELNVNALELDDSALYLCASSFGLAVYNEQFFGPGTRLTVL.

The V gene is TRBV7-2, the J gene TRBJ2-3; TRBD2 matches 16 bases. The CDR3 consists of 20 residues. The ends lost 0 bases at V and 2 bases at J; junction bases unmatched: 8. The germline gives CDR1 SGHTA, CDR2 FQGNSA. In nucleotides, the CDR3 is TGTGCCAGCAGCTTAGCATACTCCGGGACTAGCGGGGGGGCCACAGATACGCAGTATTTT. Translating gives CASSLAYSGTSGGATDTQYF.

This clone is a singleton in its sample. V and J are TRBV2 and TRBJ2-2; TRBD2 is a possible D gene (5 bases). This CDR3 contains 16 residues. Trimming left V 0 bases short and J 6 bases short, with 14 bases between. Germline lookup yields CDR1 SNHLY and CDR2 FYNNEI. CDR3 sequence (DNA): TGTGCCAGCAGTGAAGCGCCGAGGGCCGAACCCGGGGAGCTGTTTTTT. Protein product: CASSEAPRAEPGELFF.

The chain has TRBV7-2 and TRBJ1-2, with TRBD1 matching 10 bases. The CDR3 spans 15 residues. Germline V gene sequence: CDR1 SGHTA, CDR2 FQGNSA. V dropped 1 base and J dropped 4; count of bases not matched to a gene: 3. CDR3 in DNA: TGTGCCAGCAGCTTAGGACAGGGGGCGAGCTATGGCTACACCTTC. This codes for CASSLGQGASYGYTF. Based on the CDR3 plus reference TRBV7-2 and TRBJ1-2, the full variable domain is GAGVSQSPSNKVTEKGKDVELRCDPISGHTALYWYRQSLGQGLEFLIYFQGNSAPDKSGLPSDRFSAERTGGSVSTLTIQRTQQEDSAVYLCASSLGQGASYGYTFGSGTRLTVV.

The rearrangement links TRBV6-5 to TRBJ1-1; D call uncertain. Germline V lookup: CDR1 MNHEY, CDR2 SVGAGI. CDR3 length: 14 amino acids. V gave up 0 bases and J gave up 5 bases, with 10 bases separating them. DNA of the CDR3: TGTGCCAGCAGTTACTCGGAAAGGAGGACTGAAGCTTTCTTT. Amino acids: CASSYSERRTEAFF.

V is TRBV9 and J is TRBJ1-2; TRBD1 might be the D (5 bases). This CDR3 region has 14 residues. With 0 bases removed from V and 4 bases from J, the gap between germline ends came to 10 bases. Germline lookup yields CDR1 SGDLS and CDR2 YYNGEE. In nucleotides, the CDR3 is TGTGCCAGCAGCGTAGGACAGAATCTCTATGGCTACACCTTC. Its protein product is CASSVGQNLYGYTF.

V is TRBV7-2 and J is TRBJ1-1; 8 bases map to TRBD1. The V gene's germline CDR1 is SGHTA and CDR2 FQGNSA. The CDR3 consists of 16 residues. Trimming cost V 4 bases and J 0 bases; bases outside gene matches: 7. The CDR3 DNA sequence: TGTGCCAGCAGCTCGGGACAGGCGGGAATGAACACTGAAGCTTTCTTT. Its translation: CASSSGQAGMNTEAFF.

The J gene is TRBJ2-3, the V gene TRBV27, with 8 nucleotides matching TRBD2. CDR1 and CDR2 (germline): MNHEY, SMNVEV (reference sequence). The CDR3 runs to 15 residues. The V gene end was trimmed by 6 bases and the J gene end by 0 bases; junction bases not matched to a gene: 5. The CDR3 DNA follows: TGTGCCAGCAGCCGACTAGCGCTCAGCACAGATACGCAGTATTTT. Residues: CASSRLALSTDTQYF.

This chain connects TRBV7-3 to TRBJ2-3, with TRBD1 matching 7 bases. This CDR3 has 15 amino acids. Germline CDR1 SGHTA, CDR2 FQGTGA. The J segment lost 5 bases and the V segment lost 5 bases, leaving 10 bases of the junction unmatched. CDR3 sequence (DNA): TGTGCCAGCAGCCCGACAGGGTCCTTCGGAGATACGCAGTATTTT. Translating it yields CASSPTGSFGDTQYF.

V is TRBV7-3 and J is TRBJ2-2; D uncertain. With 4 bases removed from V and 6 bases from J, the gap between germline ends came to 12 bases. The CDR3 spans 14 residues. CDR1 SGHTA and CDR2 FQGTGA come from the germline V gene. The CDR3 region is CASSSSRSAGELFF. CDR3 DNA sequence: TGTGCCAGCAGCTCCTCTAGAAGTGCCGGGGAGCTGTTTTTT.

V gene TRBV27 combines with J gene TRBJ2-7; 10 bases align to TRBD2. V lost 4 bases and J lost 7; bases outside the gene matches: 4. From germline, CDR1 is MNHEY and CDR2 SMNVEV (reference sequence). This CDR3 has 13 amino acids. The CDR3, as DNA: TGTGCCAGCAGTTGGACTAGCGGCTATGAGCAGTACTTC. Its protein is CASSWTSGYEQYF.

V usage is TRBV7-9 and J usage is TRBJ1-1; no clear D gene. The CDR3 extends over 12 amino acids. CDR1 SEHNR and CDR2 FQNEAQ come from the germline V gene (reference sequence). Trimming shortened V by 2 bases and J by 5 bases, and 6 bases separated the two germline ends. This CDR3 is CASSLMETEAFF. The CDR3 DNA is TGTGCCAGCAGCTTAATGGAGACTGAAGCTTTCTTT.

The chain couples TRBV7-2 to TRBJ2-3, with D perhaps matching TRBD1 (6 bases). V was trimmed by 4 bases and J by 2 bases, leaving 16 bases between them. The germline V gene has CDR1 SGHTA and CDR2 FQGNSA. This CDR3 spans 16 amino acids. As DNA, the CDR3 is TGTGCCAGCAGCTCCCAAGCCGGACAGATCACAGATACGCAGTATTTT. It specifies CASSSQAGQITDTQYF.

The chain joins TRBV7-9 to TRBJ1-2; D is undetermined. The CDR3 runs to 16 residues. Trimming left V 5 bases short and J 1 base short, with 17 bases between. From germline, CDR1 is SEHNR and CDR2 FQNEAQ (reference sequence). CDR3 region: CASSKATFENNYGYTF. Here the CDR3 DNA reads TGTGCCAGCAGCAAAGCTACTTTCGAGAATAACTATGGCTACACCTTC.

The chain joins TRBV5-6 to TRBJ1-2; D perhaps matches TRBD1 (6 bases). The V and J ends lost 1 base and 8 bases respectively, with 21 bases between them. Germline loops: CDR1 SGHDT, CDR2 YYEEEE. The CDR3 is made up of 16 amino acids. In DNA form, the CDR3 reads TGTGCCAGCAGCTTGTATTCTCAGGGGACGACCACCGGCTACACCTTC. Protein product: CASSLYSQGTTTGYTF.

This clone was recorded a few times. This sequence joins TRBV5-1 and TRBJ2-1; no clear D. V was trimmed by 0 bases and J by 5 bases, leaving 3 bases between them. The CDR3 is 12 amino acids. Looked up from germline, CDR1 is SGHRS and CDR2 is YFSETQ. In DNA, the CDR3 is TGCGCCAGCAGCTTGGGGCACAATGAGCAGTTCTTC. It translates to CASSLGHNEQFF.

The rearrangement links TRBV28 to TRBJ1-4; the D gene is possibly TRBD1 (6 bases). Per the germline V gene, CDR1 is MDHEN and CDR2 is SYDVKM. Trimming removed 6 bases from V and 11 bases from J, with 28 bases in between. The CDR3 length is 17 residues. CDR3 nucleotides: TGTGCCAGCAGCCCACCCGGACAGTCGAGCCGTTGGGGGAAACTGTTTTTT. Its translation is CASSPPGQSSRWGKLFF.

The genes are TRBV4-3 and TRBJ2-1; 7 positions match TRBD2. V was clipped by 0 bases and J by 9 bases; unmatched bases: 5. The germline gives CDR1 LGHNA, CDR2 YSLEER. This CDR3 spans 14 amino acids. For the CDR3, the DNA is TGCGCCAGCAGCCAAGAGGGAGGGGTGGGTGAGCAGTTCTTC. Its protein is CASSQEGGVGEQFF.

V and J are TRBV11-2 and TRBJ2-3, with 11 positions matching TRBD2. The CDR3 consists of 16 residues. Germline-derived CDR1 and CDR2 are SGHAT and FQNNGV. The V segment lost 3 bases and the J segment 0 bases; nucleotides outside the gene matches: 2. In DNA form, the CDR3 reads TGTGCCAGCAGCTTTACTAGCGGGGGAAGCACAGATACGCAGTATTTT. This encodes CASSFTSGGSTDTQYF.